This TCR beta chain derives from a study of CD8+ T cells in alopecia areata. About the study: Those treated were given oral tofacitinib at 5 to 10 mg twice daily.

Germline V CDR1 and CDR2: SQVTM, ANQGSEA. The CDR3 is made up of 16 amino acids. Trimming removed 1 base at V and 4 bases at J, with 20 bases between. This clone has more than one count but fewer than ten. The antigen is undetermined. Described treatment: oral pan-JAK inhibitor, 5-10 mg twice daily. The investigators collected lesional scalp punch biopsies and peripheral blood from alopecia areata patients. General study points: Scalp clonality and expanded CD8+ clones among the top 100 were significantly decreased by tofacitinib.

It was cDNA, reverse transcribed from extracted RNA, that served as the sequencing template. Sequencing was performed with immunoSEQ multiplex PCR; in TCRdb, only in-frame clones are kept and a portion is missing. In the table there are 95,000 to 100,000 clones, 60% of which are singletons. The source was CD8+ T cells sorted from blood, collected at approximately week 60, from a patient treated with tofacitinib. This clonotype was obtained from a human donor with alopecia areata. J is TRBJ2-7 and V is TRBV29-1; D perhaps matches TRBD2 (6 bases). CDR3 residues: CSVEVRGSGTDYEQYF. The CDR3 region has the DNA TGCAGCGTTGAAGTCAGAGGGTCAGGGACTGATTACGAGCAGTACTTC.